This TCR beta chain originates from a study of T cell clones after liver transplantation. Germline loops: CDR1 SGHRS, CDR2 YFSETQ. There are 13 residues in the CDR3. The germline V and J ends were trimmed by 1 base and 4 bases, with 9 bases remaining between them. Sequencing used immunoSEQ multiplex PCR; TCRdb keeps in-frame clones, though not all of them. The sample has some 59,000 clones; roughly three quarters are singletons. The source of this sequence is a human patient who received a liver transplant. Among the T cells, some may be from the graft donor. Sequencing used CD4+ T cells from blood, obtained at the 22-month timepoint. This chain connects TRBV5-1 to TRBJ2-7; TRBD2 is a possible D gene (5 bases). The CDR3 nucleotides are TGCGCCAGCAGCTTGAGCGGTCCTTACGAGCAGTACTTC. It specifies CASSLSGPYEQYF. Supplemented by reference TRBV5-1 and TRBJ2-7, the full variable domain reads KAGVTQTPRYLIKTRGQQVTLSCSPISGHRSVSWYQQTPGQGLQFLFEYFSETQRNKGNFPGRFSGRQFSNSRSEMNVSTLELGDSALYLCASSLSGPYEQYFGPGTRLTVT.